This T cell receptor beta chain came from a study of radiotherapy plus CTLA-4 blockade in lung cancer. Data came from immunoSEQ multiplex PCR; TCRdb stores just in-frame clones and leaves some out. Of tens of thousands of clones listed, 76% were seen once; the top ten hold 2.5% to 3%. Germline assignment: CDR1 SGHTS and CDR2 YDEGEE. The CDR3 is 17 residues long. V lost 2 bases to trimming and J lost 2 bases; unmatched junction nucleotides: 7. The source is a human donor with non-small cell lung cancer who had a complete response to radiotherapy plus ipilimumab. Sequencing was performed on peripheral blood, taken from a patient treated with radiotherapy plus ipilimumab. The J gene is TRBJ2-6, the V gene TRBV5-8, with 7 bases fitting TRBD2. The chain's CDR3 is CASSFRSRGAGANVLTF. The CDR3 DNA sequence: TGTGCCAGCAGCTTCCGGTCCCGGGGGGCTGGGGCCAACGTCCTGACTTTC.